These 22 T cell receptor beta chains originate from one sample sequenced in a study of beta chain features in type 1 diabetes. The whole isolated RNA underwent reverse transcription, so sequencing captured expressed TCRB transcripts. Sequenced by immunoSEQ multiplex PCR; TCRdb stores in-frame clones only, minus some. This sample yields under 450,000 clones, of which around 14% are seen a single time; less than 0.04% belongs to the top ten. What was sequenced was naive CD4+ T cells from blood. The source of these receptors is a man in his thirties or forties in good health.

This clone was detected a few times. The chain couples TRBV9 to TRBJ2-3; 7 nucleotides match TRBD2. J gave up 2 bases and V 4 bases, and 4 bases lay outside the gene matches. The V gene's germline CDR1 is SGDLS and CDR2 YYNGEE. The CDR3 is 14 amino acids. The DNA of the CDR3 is TGTGCCAGCAGCCAGACTAGCCACACAGATACGCAGTATTTT. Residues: CASSQTSHTDTQYF.

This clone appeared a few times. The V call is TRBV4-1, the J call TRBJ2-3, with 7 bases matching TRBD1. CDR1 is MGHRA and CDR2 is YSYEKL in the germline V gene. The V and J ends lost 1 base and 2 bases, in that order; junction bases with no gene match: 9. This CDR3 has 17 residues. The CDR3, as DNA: TGCGCCAGCAGCCAAGGTCCCACAGGGGCACACACAGATACGCAGTATTTT. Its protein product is CASSQGPTGAHTDTQYF.

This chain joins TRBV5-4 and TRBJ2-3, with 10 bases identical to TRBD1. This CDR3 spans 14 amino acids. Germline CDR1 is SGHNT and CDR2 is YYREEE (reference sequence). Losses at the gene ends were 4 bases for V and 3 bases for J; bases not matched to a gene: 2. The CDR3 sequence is CASSRQGATDTQYF. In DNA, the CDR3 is TGTGCCAGCAGCCGACAGGGGGCGACAGATACGCAGTATTTT.

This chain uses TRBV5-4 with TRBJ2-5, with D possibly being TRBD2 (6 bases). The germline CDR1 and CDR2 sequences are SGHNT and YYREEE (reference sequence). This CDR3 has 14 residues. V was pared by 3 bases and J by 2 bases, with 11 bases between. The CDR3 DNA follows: TGTGCCAGCAGCTCCAGCGGGTCACAAGAGACCCAGTACTTC. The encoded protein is CASSSSGSQETQYF.

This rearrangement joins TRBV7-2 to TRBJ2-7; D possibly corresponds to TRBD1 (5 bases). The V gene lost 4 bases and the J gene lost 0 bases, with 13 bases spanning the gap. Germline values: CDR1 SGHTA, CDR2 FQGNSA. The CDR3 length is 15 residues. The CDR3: CASSSQVLSSYEQYF. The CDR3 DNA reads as TGTGCCAGCAGCTCACAGGTACTGAGCTCCTACGAGCAGTACTTC.

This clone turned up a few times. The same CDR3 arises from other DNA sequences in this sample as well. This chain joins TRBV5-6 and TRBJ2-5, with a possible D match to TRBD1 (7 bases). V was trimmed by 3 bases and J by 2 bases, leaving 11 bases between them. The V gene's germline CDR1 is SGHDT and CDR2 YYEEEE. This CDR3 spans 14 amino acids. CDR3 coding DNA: TGTGCCAGCAGCTACAGGGGACTTCAAGAGACCCAGTACTTC. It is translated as CASSYRGLQETQYF.

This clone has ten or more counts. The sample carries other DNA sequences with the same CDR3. CDR3 DNA: TGTGCCAGCAGCAGACTAGCGGGAGGCGAGCAGTACGTC. It specifies CASSRLAGGEQYV. The chain carries TRBV7-9 and TRBJ2-7; 13 bases are a match to TRBD2. The length of the CDR3 is 13 residues. V lost 5 bases to trimming and J lost 6 bases; unmatched junction nucleotides: 1. Germline-derived CDR1 and CDR2 are SEHNR and FQNEAQ (reference sequence).

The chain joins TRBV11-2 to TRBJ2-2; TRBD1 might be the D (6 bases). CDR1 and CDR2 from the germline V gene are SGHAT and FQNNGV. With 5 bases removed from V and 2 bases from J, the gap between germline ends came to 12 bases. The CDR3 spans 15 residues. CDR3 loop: CASSPGTSNTGELFF. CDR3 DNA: TGTGCCAGCAGCCCCGGGACAAGTAACACCGGGGAGCTGTTTTTT.

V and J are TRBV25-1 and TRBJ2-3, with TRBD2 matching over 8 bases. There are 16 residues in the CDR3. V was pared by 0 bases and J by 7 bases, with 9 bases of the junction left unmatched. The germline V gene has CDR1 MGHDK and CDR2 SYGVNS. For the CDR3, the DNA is TGTGCCAGCAGTGAATATGAGCGTAGCGGGGTCAATACGCAGTATTTT. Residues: CASSEYERSGVNTQYF.

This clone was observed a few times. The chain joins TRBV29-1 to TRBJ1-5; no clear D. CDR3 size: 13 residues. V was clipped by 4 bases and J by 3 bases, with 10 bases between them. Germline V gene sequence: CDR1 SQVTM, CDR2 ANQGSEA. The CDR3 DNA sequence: TGCAGCGTTGTTTCCAATGTCAATCAGCCCCAGCATTTT. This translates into CSVVSNVNQPQHF.

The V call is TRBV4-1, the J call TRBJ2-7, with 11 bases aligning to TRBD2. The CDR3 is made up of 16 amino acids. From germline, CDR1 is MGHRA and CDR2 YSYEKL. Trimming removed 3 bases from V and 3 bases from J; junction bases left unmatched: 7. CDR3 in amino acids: CASSQYSGGAVYEQYF. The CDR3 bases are TGCGCCAGCAGCCAGTATAGCGGGGGGGCGGTCTACGAGCAGTACTTC.

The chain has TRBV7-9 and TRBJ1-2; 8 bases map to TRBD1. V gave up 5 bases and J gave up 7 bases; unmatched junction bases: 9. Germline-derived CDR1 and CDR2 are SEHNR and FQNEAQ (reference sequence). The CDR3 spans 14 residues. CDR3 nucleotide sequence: TGTGCCAGCAGCCGTGGACAGGGATTTCGTGGCTACACCTTC. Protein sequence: CASSRGQGFRGYTF.

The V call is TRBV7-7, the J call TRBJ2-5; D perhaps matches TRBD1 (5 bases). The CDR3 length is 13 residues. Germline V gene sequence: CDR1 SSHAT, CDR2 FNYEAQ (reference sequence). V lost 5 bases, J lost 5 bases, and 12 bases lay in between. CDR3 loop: CASSPGHTETQYF. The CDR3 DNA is TGTGCCAGCAGCCCTGGACATACGGAGACCCAGTACTTC.

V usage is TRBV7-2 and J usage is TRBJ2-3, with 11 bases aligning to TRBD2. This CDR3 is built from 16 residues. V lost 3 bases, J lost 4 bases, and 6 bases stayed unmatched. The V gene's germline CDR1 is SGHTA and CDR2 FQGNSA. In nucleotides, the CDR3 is TGTGCCAGCAGCTTTTTAGCGGGAGGGCCACCAGATACGCAGTATTTT. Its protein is CASSFLAGGPPDTQYF.

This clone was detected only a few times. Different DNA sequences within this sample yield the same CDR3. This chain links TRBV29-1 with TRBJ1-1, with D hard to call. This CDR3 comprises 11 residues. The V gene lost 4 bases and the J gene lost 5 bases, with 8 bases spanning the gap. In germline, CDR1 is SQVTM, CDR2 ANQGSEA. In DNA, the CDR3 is TGCAGCGTTGTTGGTGGGACTGAAGCTTTCTTT. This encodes CSVVGGTEAFF.

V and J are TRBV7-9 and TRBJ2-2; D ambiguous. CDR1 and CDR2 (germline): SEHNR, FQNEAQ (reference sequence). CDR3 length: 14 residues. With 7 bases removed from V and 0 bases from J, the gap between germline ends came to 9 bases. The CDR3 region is CASKLGPNTGELFF. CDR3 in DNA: TGTGCCAGCAAATTGGGCCCGAACACCGGGGAGCTGTTTTTT.

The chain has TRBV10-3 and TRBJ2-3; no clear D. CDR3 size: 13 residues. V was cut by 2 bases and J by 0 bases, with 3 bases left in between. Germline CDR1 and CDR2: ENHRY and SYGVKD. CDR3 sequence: CAISETSTDTQYF. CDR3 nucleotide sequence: TGTGCCATCAGTGAGACTAGCACAGATACGCAGTATTTT.

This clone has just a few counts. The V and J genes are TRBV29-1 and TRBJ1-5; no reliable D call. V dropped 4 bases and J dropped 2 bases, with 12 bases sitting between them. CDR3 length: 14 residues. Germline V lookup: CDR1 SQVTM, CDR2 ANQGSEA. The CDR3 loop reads CSVGWEGGNQPQHF. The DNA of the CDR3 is TGCAGCGTTGGTTGGGAAGGTGGCAATCAGCCCCAGCATTTT.

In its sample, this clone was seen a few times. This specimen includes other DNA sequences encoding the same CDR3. The CDR3 spells CAWTGFGGYTF. DNA for the CDR3: TGTGCCTGGACAGGGTTCGGGGGCTACACCTTC. J is TRBJ1-2 and V is TRBV30; weak D call: TRBD1 (5 bases). The germline CDR1 and CDR2 sequences are GTSNPN and SVGIG (reference sequence). Trimming removed 4 bases at V and 8 bases at J, with 11 bases between. The CDR3 consists of 11 residues. The variable domain in full, with the rest retrieved from reference TRBV30 and TRBJ1-2, is SQTIHQWPATLVQPVGSPLSLECTVEGTSNPNLYWYRQAAGRGLQLLFYSVGIGQISSEVPQNLSASRPQDRQFILSSKKLLLSDSGFYLCAWTGFGGYTFGSGTRLTVV.

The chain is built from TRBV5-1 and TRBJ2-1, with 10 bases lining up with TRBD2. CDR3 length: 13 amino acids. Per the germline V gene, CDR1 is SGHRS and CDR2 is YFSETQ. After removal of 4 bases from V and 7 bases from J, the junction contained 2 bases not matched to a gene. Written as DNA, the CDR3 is TGCGCCAGCAGCGGACTAGCGGCTAATGAGCAGTTCTTC. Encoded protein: CASSGLAANEQFF.

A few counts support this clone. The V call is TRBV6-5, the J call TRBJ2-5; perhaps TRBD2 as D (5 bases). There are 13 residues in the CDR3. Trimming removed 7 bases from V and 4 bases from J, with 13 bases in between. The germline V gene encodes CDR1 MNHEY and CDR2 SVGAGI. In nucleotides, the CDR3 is TGTGCCAGCACCTCCGGAGGTTCAGAGACCCAGTACTTC. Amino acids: CASTSGGSETQYF.

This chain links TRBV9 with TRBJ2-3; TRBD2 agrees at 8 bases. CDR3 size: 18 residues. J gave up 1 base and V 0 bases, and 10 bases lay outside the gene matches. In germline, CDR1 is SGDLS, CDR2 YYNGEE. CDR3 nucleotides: TGTGCCAGCAGCGTAGGGAAGGGAGCGGGGGCGCGCACAGATACGCAGTATTTT. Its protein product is CASSVGKGAGARTDTQYF.